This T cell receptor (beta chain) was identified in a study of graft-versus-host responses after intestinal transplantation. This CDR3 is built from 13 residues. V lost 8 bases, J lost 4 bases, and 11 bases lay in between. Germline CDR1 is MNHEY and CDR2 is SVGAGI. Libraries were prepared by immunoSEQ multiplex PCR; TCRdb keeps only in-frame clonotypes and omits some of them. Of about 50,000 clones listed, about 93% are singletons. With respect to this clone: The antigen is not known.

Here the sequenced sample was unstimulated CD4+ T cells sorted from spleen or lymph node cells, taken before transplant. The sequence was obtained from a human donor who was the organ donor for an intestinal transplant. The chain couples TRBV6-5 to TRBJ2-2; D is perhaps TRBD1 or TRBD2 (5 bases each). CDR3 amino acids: CASSRGVTGELFF. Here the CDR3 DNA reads TGTGCCAGCTCCCGAGGGGTCACCGGGGAGCTGTTTTTT.